One and the same sample provided the 21 T cell receptor beta chains below, sequenced in a study of T-cell reconstitution after alpha-beta-depleted transplantation in children. Construction of the TCRbeta library involved unique molecular identifiers. TCRdb used MiXCR to reprocess the PCR reads, holding one entry per CDR3 protein. The table lists over 200,000 distinct CDR3 sequences, around 9.9% of them singletons, with 28% in the top ten. The sequencing used PBMCs, collected before TCRalphabeta/CD19-depleted stem cell transplant. Receptors were obtained from a child less than two years old with acute myeloid leukemia, due to receive a stem cell transplant.

This clonotype was picked up one time. The chain is built from TRBV27 and TRBJ2-5; 7 nucleotides align to TRBD1. This CDR3 is built from 16 residues. Trimming took 7 bases from V and 2 from J; bases not matched to a gene: 13. Germline values: CDR1 MNHEY, CDR2 SMNVEV (reference sequence). CDR3 sequence reads: CASKLQGLPQQETQYF. CDR3 bases: TGTGCCAGCAAGCTACAGGGGTTGCCCCAGCAAGAGACCCAGTACTTC.

This clonotype showed up many times. The rearrangement links TRBV29-1 to TRBJ1-2, with no clear D. The CDR3 has 12 amino acids. The germline V gene encodes CDR1 SQVTM and CDR2 ANQGSEA. The V end lost 6 bases, the J end lost 5 bases, and 13 bases lay between the germline ends. The CDR3 region is CSVGSPLYGYTF. The CDR3 bases are TGCAGCGTGGGTTCCCCCCTTTATGGCTACACCTTC.

This clonotype was picked up many times. The chain employs TRBV20-1 and TRBJ2-1, with 14 bases that match TRBD2. Germline CDR1 DFQATT, CDR2 SNEGSKA (reference sequence). CDR3 length: 14 amino acids. The V gene end was trimmed by 4 bases and the J gene end by 10 bases; junction bases not matched to a gene: 6. In DNA form, the CDR3 reads TGCAGTGCTACGACTAGCGGGGGGGGTAAGGAGCAGTTCTTC. Amino acid sequence: CSATTSGGGKEQFF.

This clonotype was found many times. This chain uses TRBV20-1 with TRBJ2-7; no firm D call. Trimming stripped 0 bases from V and 2 bases from J, with 11 bases between. The CDR3 is 14 residues long. Germline assignment: CDR1 DFQATT and CDR2 SNEGSKA (reference sequence). This CDR3 is CSARDFGRAYEQYF. CDR3 bases: TGCAGTGCTAGAGATTTTGGCCGAGCCTACGAGCAGTACTTC.

This clonotype was observed a few times. The rearrangement links TRBV5-6 to TRBJ1-2, with TRBD1 as a possible D gene (5 bases). Trimming removed 2 bases from V and 2 bases from J, with 16 bases in between. Per germline, CDR1 SGHDT and CDR2 YYEEEE. The CDR3 covers 16 residues. The CDR3 here is CASSLMDTSRNYGYTF. CDR3 DNA: TGTGCCAGCAGCTTAATGGACACTTCAAGAAACTATGGCTACACCTTC.

This clonotype was counted at least ten times. V usage is TRBV18 and J usage is TRBJ1-2; possible D gene TRBD1, 6 bases. Per germline, CDR1 KGHSH and CDR2 LQKENI. CDR3 length equals 13 residues. V lost 3 bases, J lost 6 bases, and 11 bases lay in between. CDR3 residues: CASSPRQEDGYTF. The DNA of the CDR3 is TGTGCCAGCTCACCTAGACAGGAGGATGGCTACACCTTC.

This clonotype was found a few times. The rearrangement links TRBV5-1 to TRBJ2-2; D is undetermined. CDR3 length equals 15 residues. Deletions cut 0 bases from V and 2 bases from J, with 8 bases between. In germline, CDR1 is SGHRS, CDR2 YFSETQ. The CDR3 spells CASSLAADNTGELFF. The CDR3 bases are TGCGCCAGCAGCTTGGCGGCCGACAACACCGGGGAGCTGTTTTTT. Complete variable domain (other parts from reference TRBV5-1 and TRBJ2-2): KAGVTQTPRYLIKTRGQQVTLSCSPISGHRSVSWYQQTPGQGLQFLFEYFSETQRNKGNFPGRFSGRQFSNSRSEMNVSTLELGDSALYLCASSLAADNTGELFFGEGSRLTVL.

This clonotype showed up many times. V gene TRBV20-1 combines with J gene TRBJ2-1, with 10 nucleotides matching TRBD2. Germline-derived CDR1 and CDR2 are DFQATT and SNEGSKA (reference sequence). The CDR3 loop spans 15 amino acids. Germline trimming cut 6 bases from V and 6 bases from J; bases unmatched to any gene: 11. CDR3 amino acids: CSATQTSGIPNEQFF. The CDR3 DNA is TGCAGTGCCACCCAAACTAGCGGGATCCCCAATGAGCAGTTCTTC.

This clonotype was observed at least ten times. This rearrangement joins TRBV7-2 to TRBJ2-4, with TRBD1 matching 7 bases. This CDR3 is 15 amino acids long. J was trimmed by 6 bases and V by 3 bases; bases with no gene match: 8. Germline V gene lookup returns CDR1 SGHTA and CDR2 FQGNSA. CDR3 protein: CASSFRQGWINIQYF. CDR3 coding DNA: TGTGCCAGCAGCTTCCGACAGGGTTGGATAAACATTCAGTACTTC.

Of note for this clonotype: This may be a read error, as it is one base from a much larger clone. V and J are TRBV29-1 and TRBJ1-6; 7 bases are a match to TRBD1. Per germline, CDR1 SQVTM and CDR2 ANQGSEA. This CDR3 has 15 amino acids. CDR3 sequence reads: CSVEDPGGNNSLLHF. In DNA, the CDR3 is TGCAGCGTTGAAGATCCAGGGGGGAATAATTCACTCCTCCACTTT.

In this sample, this clonotype turned up many times. This chain connects TRBV27 to TRBJ1-6; tentative D call: TRBD1 (6 bases). V was trimmed by 0 bases and J by 7 bases, leaving 16 bases between them. Germline CDR1 MNHEY, CDR2 SMNVEV (reference sequence). This CDR3 region has 17 residues. CDR3 sequence: CASSLSIGQTRNSPLHF. In DNA form, the CDR3 reads TGTGCCAGCAGTTTATCGATTGGACAGACGCGCAATTCACCCCTCCACTTT.

This clonotype was seen many times. V usage is TRBV20-1 and J usage is TRBJ2-7; 11 bases agree with TRBD2. Per germline, CDR1 DFQATT and CDR2 SNEGSKA (reference sequence). CDR3 length equals 15 residues. Losses at the gene ends were 7 bases for V and 3 bases for J; bases not matched to a gene: 11. The CDR3 is CSVVPLAGGIYEQYF. CDR3 DNA sequence: TGCAGTGTCGTTCCCCTAGCGGGAGGAATCTACGAGCAGTACTTC.

This clonotype was recorded a few times. The gene calls are TRBV20-1 and TRBJ2-5; 8 nucleotides agree with TRBD2. Germline CDR1 reads DFQATT; CDR2 reads SNEGSKA (reference sequence). This CDR3 comprises 15 residues. The ends lost 3 bases at V and 2 bases at J; junction bases unmatched: 8. The CDR3: CSARAPGTRQETQYF. The CDR3 DNA is TGCAGTGCTAGGGCCCCCGGGACTAGACAAGAGACCCAGTACTTC.

This clonotype was counted many times. V gene TRBV4-3 combines with J gene TRBJ2-7; D gene unclear. The CDR3 length is 15 residues. V gave up 0 bases and J gave up 2 bases, with 11 bases separating them. Germline lookup yields CDR1 LGHNA and CDR2 YSLEER. DNA for the CDR3: TGCGCCAGCAGCCAAGATCTTGGCAGGCCCTACGAGCAGTACTTC. It specifies CASSQDLGRPYEQYF.

This clonotype appeared many times. This chain joins TRBV20-1 and TRBJ1-4; D ambiguous. Germline values: CDR1 DFQATT, CDR2 SNEGSKA (reference sequence). This CDR3 contains 13 residues. With 8 bases removed from V and 0 bases from J, the gap between germline ends came to 10 bases. The CDR3 is CSTTQSTNEKLFF. Here the CDR3 DNA reads TGCAGTACTACACAGTCAACTAATGAAAAACTGTTTTTT.

In this sample, this clonotype turned up many times. This chain joins TRBV20-1 and TRBJ1-1; 7 nucleotides align to TRBD1. Germline V gives CDR1 DFQATT, CDR2 SNEGSKA (reference sequence). The V and J ends lost 8 bases and 7 bases, in that order; junction bases with no gene match: 7. The CDR3 spans 11 residues. This CDR3 is CSQTGIDEAFF. CDR3 coding DNA: TGCAGTCAGACAGGGATCGATGAAGCTTTCTTT.

The count of this clonotype is one. A much larger clone differs from this one at a single base, so this may be a read error. V gene TRBV29-1 combines with J gene TRBJ1-2; weak D call: TRBD1 (6 bases). The CDR3 covers 11 residues. Germline values: CDR1 SQVTM, CDR2 ANQGSEA. CDR3 sequence (DNA): TGCAGCGTTGGGACAGATTATGGCTACCCCTTC. This encodes CSVGTDYGYPF.

This clonotype showed up many times. The CDR3 spells CASAGASDTQYF. Here the CDR3 DNA reads TGTGCCAGCGCAGGGGCCTCAGATACGCAGTATTTT. The rearrangement links TRBV6-2 or TRBV6-3 to TRBJ2-3; tentative D call: TRBD1 (6 bases). Germline CDR1 MNHEY, CDR2 SVGEGT. The CDR3 consists of 12 residues. Trimming removed 8 bases from V and 4 bases from J, with 10 bases in between.

This clonotype occurred many times. The V call is TRBV20-1, the J call TRBJ2-5, with 10 bases aligning to TRBD2. The trim removed 6 bases at V and 1 base at J, leaving 5 bases unmatched. The CDR3 sequence is 14 residues long. Germline CDR1 reads DFQATT; CDR2 reads SNEGSKA (reference sequence). This CDR3 is CSALIAGGQETQYF. The CDR3 DNA reads as TGCAGTGCCCTCATAGCGGGAGGCCAAGAGACCCAGTACTTC.

In its sample, this clonotype was seen many times. This sequence joins TRBV6-2 or TRBV6-3 and TRBJ2-7; 7 bases agree with TRBD2. The length of the CDR3 is 15 residues. The V segment lost 5 bases and the J segment 4 bases; nucleotides outside the gene matches: 11. Per germline, CDR1 MNHEY and CDR2 SVGEGT. The CDR3 sequence is CASSGRLALGYEQYF. In nucleotides, the CDR3 is TGTGCCAGCAGTGGGAGACTAGCCCTTGGGTACGAGCAGTACTTC.

This clonotype has a count of ten or more. The chain couples TRBV29-1 to TRBJ1-1; possible D gene TRBD1, 5 bases. The V gene's germline CDR1 is SQVTM and CDR2 ANQGSEA. The CDR3 consists of 14 residues. V shed 4 bases and J shed 4 bases, with 16 bases lying between them. The CDR3 DNA reads as TGCAGCGTTGGAACCAAGACTGGGGGCACTGAAGCTTTCTTT. Protein product: CSVGTKTGGTEAFF.